Listed below are T cell receptor beta chains from one sample, sequenced in a study of Graves' ophthalmopathy and Graves' hyperthyroidism. Each CDR3 protein gets one entry after TCRdb re-called the multiplex PCR reads with MiXCR. The sample holds 500,000 to 700,000 distinct CDR3 sequences, about 35% seen once. Sequenced input: peripheral blood or thyroid tissue (not recorded which). These receptors were obtained from an adult man with Graves' hyperthyroidism. CDR3s include the opening cysteine and the closing phenylalanine or tryptophan. D genes are given only for firm matches. Size is omitted from some rows. Given values are once, few, many or a class for expanded clones.

j_gene	abundance	v_gene	d_gene	CDR3nt	CDR3aa
TRBJ2-5	-	TRBV2	-	TGTGCCAGCAGCTGGAGGGGGTACGGGGAGACCCAGTACTTC	CASSWRGYGETQYF
TRBJ2-2	few	TRBV2	-	TGTGCCAGCCAGAGATACACCGGGGAGCTGTTTTTT	CASQRYTGELFF
TRBJ2-2	many	TRBV19	-	TGTGCCAGTAGTTCTGGGTTCTTGGTAAGCGGGGAGCTGTTTTTT	CASSSGFLVSGELFF
TRBJ2-7	-	TRBV24-1	-	TGTGCCACCAGCGTGGAAACCGGGACATCCCTGTACGAGCAGTACTTC	CATSVETGTSLYEQYF
TRBJ2-1	-	TRBV12-3/TRBV12-4	-	TGTGCCACGACACAGGCGGATGAGCAGTTCTTC	CATTQADEQFF
TRBJ1-1	few	TRBV18	-	TGTGCCAGCTCACGAGAAGGACATAACACTGAAGCTTTCTTT	CASSREGHNTEAFF
TRBJ2-7	many	TRBV20-1	TRBD1	TGCAGTGCCGAAGACAGGGGACTCTCCTACGAGCAGTACTTC	CSAEDRGLSYEQYF
TRBJ1-5	few	TRBV28	-	TGTGCCAGCAGTACCCTCGGGCCTAATCAGCCCCAGCATTTT	CASSTLGPNQPQHF
TRBJ1-1	few	TRBV9	-	TGTGCCAGCACGCCGCCGGGGGGATGGGGGGCTTTCTTT	CASTPPGGWGAFF
TRBJ2-5	once	TRBV19	TRBD2	TGTGCCAGCAGTACCTCTAGCGGGAGAAGGTTGGAGACCCAGTGCTTC	CASSTSSGRRLETQCF
TRBJ1-1	many	TRBV5-6	TRBD1	TGTGCCAGCAGCACGGGACAGGCCGGGAACACTGAAGCTTTCTTT	CASSTGQAGNTEAFF
TRBJ1-6	many	TRBV20-1	-	TGCAGTGCGCACGTACTAGACAGTTACAATTCACCCCTCCACTTT	CSAHVLDSYNSPLHF
TRBJ1-2	-	TRBV7-2	-	TGTGCCAGCAGCTCCAGGGGAACAAGTAACTATGGCTACACCTTC	CASSSRGTSNYGYTF
TRBJ1-2	many	TRBV7-9	-	TGTGCCAGCAGCTTAGTAGGGGCAGGGTCGACCGACCTCTATGGCTACACCTTC	CASSLVGAGSTDLYGYTF
TRBJ1-6	-	TRBV14	-	TGTGCCGGCAGCCAAACCTATAATTTACCCCTCCACTTT	CAGSQTYNLPLHF
TRBJ2-5	many	TRBV7-9	-	TGTGCCAGCAGCCCCATCTCGCTGGAGACCCAGTACTTC	CASSPISLETQYF
TRBJ1-2	-	TRBV20-1	TRBD1	TGCAGTGCTAGAACCGGGACAGGGGGCCTTGCGGGCTACACCTTC	CSARTGTGGLAGYTF
TRBJ1-1	many	TRBV7-3	-	TGTGCCAGCAGCTTATCAGGGGATGGGTACACTGAAGCTTTCTTT	CASSLSGDGYTEAFF
TRBJ1-5	many	TRBV7-9	-	TGTGCCAGCAGCTTAGGCCCGACGGGGAATCAGCCCCAGCATTTT	CASSLGPTGNQPQHF
TRBJ1-5	-	TRBV6-1	-	TGTGCCAGCAGTGAAACATTAAGGGGGTTCAATCAGCCCCAGCATTTT	CASSETLRGFNQPQHF
TRBJ1-2	few	TRBV7-9	-	TGTGCCAGCAGCCCGTGGGACGGAATAAACTATGGCTACACCTTC	CASSPWDGINYGYTF
TRBJ2-5	-	TRBV7-4	-	TGTGCCAACAGCTTAGCCCGTGGGTGTGGGCAGACCCAGTACTTC	CANSLARGCGQTQYF